A single sample is the source of the 5 T cell receptor beta chains below, sequenced in a study of blood T cell repertoires in COVID-19. The method was immunoSEQ multiplex PCR; TCRdb's version includes in-frame clones alone and lacks a portion of them. The profile shows 130,000 or so clones, 83% of them singletons. The sample was peripheral blood. The receptors originated from a man older than 75 with active or convalescent COVID-19.

The chain employs TRBV7-6 and TRBJ1-1, with unresolved D. The CDR3 spans 15 residues. Germline V gives CDR1 SGHVS, CDR2 FNYEAQ. Trimming took 5 bases from V and 4 from J, leaving 17 bases between them. CDR3: CASSHPSGMGTEAFF. The CDR3 nucleotides read TGTGCCAGCAGCCACCCTTCGGGGATGGGCACTGAAGCTTTCTTT.

This rearrangement joins TRBV6-5 to TRBJ2-1; D call uncertain. Deletions cut 4 bases from V and 6 bases from J, with 7 bases between. The CDR3 contains 12 residues. Per germline, CDR1 MNHEY and CDR2 SVGAGI. The DNA for the CDR3 is TGTGCCAGCAGTTCCGGCGGCAATGAGCAGTTCTTC. This sequence encodes CASSSGGNEQFF.

On this clone itself: This may be a read error: a much more frequent sequence differs by one nucleotide. J is TRBJ1-1 and V is TRBV7-3; D possibly corresponds to TRBD1 (5 bases). Trimming pared 2 bases from V and 1 base from J, leaving 8 bases between. Germline assignment: CDR1 SGHTA and CDR2 FQGTGA. The CDR3 is made up of 14 amino acids. The CDR3 reads CASSLQGGNTEAFF. The CDR3 DNA reads TGTGCCAGCAGCTTACAGGGCGGGAACACTGAAGCTTTCTTT. The full variable domain, in which reference TRBV7-3 and TRBJ1-1 provide the parts outside the CDR3, is GAGVSQTPSNKVTEKGKYVELRCDPISGHTALYWYRQSLGQGPEFLIYFQGTGAADDSGLPNDRFFAVRPEGSVSTLKIQRTERGDSAVYLCASSLQGGNTEAFFGQGTRLTVV.

This CDR3 reads CASSRQGTGGNTIYF. The DNA for the CDR3 is TGTGCCAGCAGCAGACAGGGGACTGGTGGAAACACCATATATTTT. The chain uses TRBV7-2 and TRBJ1-3, with 8 bases that match TRBD1. This CDR3 is built from 15 residues. Unmatched junction bases numbered 6, after V lost 5 bases and J lost 3 bases. Germline V gene sequence: CDR1 SGHTA, CDR2 FQGNSA.

This clone was observed a handful of times. V is TRBV11-2 and J is TRBJ2-5, with a possible D match to TRBD1 (6 bases). CDR1 is SGHAT and CDR2 is FQNNGV in the germline V gene. The CDR3 runs 15 residues. The ends were cut back, 0 bases at V and 4 bases at J, with 12 bases in the middle. CDR3 in amino acids: CASSLDTGHIETQYF. In DNA form, the CDR3 reads TGTGCCAGCAGCTTAGATACGGGACACATAGAGACCCAGTACTTC.